This T cell receptor beta chain is from a study of blood T cell repertoires in COVID-19. Study-wide background: Material from acute and convalescent COVID-19 was sourced from the United States, Italy and Spain.

The protocol was immunoSEQ multiplex PCR, while the TCRdb copy is restricted to in-frame clones and leaves out a portion. The sample holds some 100,000 clones; approximately 83% are singletons and the top ten take approximately 2.4%. This clone was found a few times. The CDR3 has 14 amino acids. With 2 bases clipped from V and 4 bases from J, the junction kept 3 bases outside the gene matches. The chain recombines TRBV23-1 with TRBJ1-1, with 8 bases aligning to TRBD1. TRBV23-1 is given ORF status, its function remaining uncertain. The material sequenced was PBMCs or T cells enriched from blood (not recorded which). This sequence was found in a woman between 45 and 60 years old who had recovered from COVID-19. In nucleotides, the CDR3 is TGCGCCAGCAGTCAAAAACAGGGGGTCACTGAAGCTTTCTTT. Residues: CASSQKQGVTEAFF.